The entry below gives a single TCR beta chain sequence along with its context. TCRdb used MiXCR to reprocess the RT-PCR reads, holding one entry per CDR3 protein. The repertoire holds about a million distinct CDR3 sequences, with about a sixth as singletons. This entry comes from a study of patients and donors after allogeneic stem cell transplantation. J was trimmed by 9 bases and V by 4 bases; bases with no gene match: 14. Germline assignment: CDR1 SGHAT and CDR2 FQDESV (reference sequence). The CDR3 is 16 residues long. The chain uses TRBV11-1 and TRBJ2-2; TRBD1 matches at 7 bases. This receptor was identified in a human donor who was either an allogeneic HSCT recipient or a stem cell or donor lymphocyte infusion donor (not recorded which). It is not recorded whose cells these are; they may come from a transplant donor. Sequenced: blood, either unsorted or a sorted T cell fraction (not recorded which). For the CDR3, the DNA is TGTGCCAGCAGCTCCGCCGGGACAGCCTCTTTCCGGGAGCTGTTTTTT. Its translation is CASSSAGTASFRELFF. Combining the CDR3 with reference TRBV11-1 and TRBJ2-2 gives the whole variable domain EAEVAQSPRYKITEKSQAVAFWCDPISGHATLYWYRQILGQGPELLVQFQDESVVDDSQLPKDRFSAERLKGVDSTLKIQPAELGDSAMYLCASSSAGTASFRELFFGEGSRLTVL.